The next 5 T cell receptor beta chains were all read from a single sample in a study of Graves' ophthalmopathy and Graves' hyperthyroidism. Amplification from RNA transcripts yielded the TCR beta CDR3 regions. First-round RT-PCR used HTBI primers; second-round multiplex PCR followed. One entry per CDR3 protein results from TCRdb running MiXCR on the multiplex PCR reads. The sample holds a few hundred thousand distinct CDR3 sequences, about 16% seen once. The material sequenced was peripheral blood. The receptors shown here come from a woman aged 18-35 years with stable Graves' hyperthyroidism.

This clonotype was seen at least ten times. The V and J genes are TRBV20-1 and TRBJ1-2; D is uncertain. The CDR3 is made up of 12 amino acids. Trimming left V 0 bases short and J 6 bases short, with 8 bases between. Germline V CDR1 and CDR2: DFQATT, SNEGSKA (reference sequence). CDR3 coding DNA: TGCAGTGCTAGAGAGGGAGGCAATGGCTACACCTTC. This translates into CSAREGGNGYTF.

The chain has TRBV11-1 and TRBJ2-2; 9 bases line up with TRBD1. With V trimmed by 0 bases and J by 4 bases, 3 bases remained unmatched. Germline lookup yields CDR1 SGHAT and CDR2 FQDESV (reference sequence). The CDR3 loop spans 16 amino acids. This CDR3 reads CASSLAMTGGTGELFF. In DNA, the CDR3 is TGTGCCAGCAGCTTAGCGATGACAGGGGGCACCGGGGAGCTGTTTTTT.

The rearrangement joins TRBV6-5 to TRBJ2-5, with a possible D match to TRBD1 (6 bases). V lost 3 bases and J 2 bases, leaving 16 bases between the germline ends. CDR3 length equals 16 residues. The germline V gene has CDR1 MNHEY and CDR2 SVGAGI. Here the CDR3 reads CASSYGTWTVQETQYF. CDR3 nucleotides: TGTGCCAGCAGTTATGGAACTTGGACAGTTCAAGAGACCCAGTACTTC.

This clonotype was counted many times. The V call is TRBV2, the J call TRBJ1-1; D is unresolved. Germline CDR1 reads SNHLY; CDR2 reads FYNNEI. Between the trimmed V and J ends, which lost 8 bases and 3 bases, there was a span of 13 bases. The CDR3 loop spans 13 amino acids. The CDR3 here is CASGSRSDTEAFF. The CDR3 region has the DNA TGTGCCAGCGGGTCACGGTCCGACACTGAAGCTTTCTTT.

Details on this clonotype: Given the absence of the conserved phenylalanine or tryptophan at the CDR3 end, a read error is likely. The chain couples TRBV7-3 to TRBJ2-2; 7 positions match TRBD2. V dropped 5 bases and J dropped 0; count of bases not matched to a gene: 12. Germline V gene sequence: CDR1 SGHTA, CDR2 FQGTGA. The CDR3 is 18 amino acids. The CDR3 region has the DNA TGTGCCAGCAGCCCCACTCGAGCGGGGTTTGCGAACACCGGGGAGCTGTTTGTT. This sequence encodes CASSPTRAGFANTGELFV.